A single T cell receptor (beta chain) is shown here with its context. Its antigen is currently not known. Base qualities are missing; no much larger clone stands one base away. Library preparation was by 5' RACE. The sequencing machine was an Illumina HiSeq 2000. A universal primer binding site was added through template switching, and the final cDNA carried a unique molecular identifier so that TCR cDNA molecules could be counted accurately. Specific primers in the conserved constant-segment region were used to synthesize first-strand cDNA for TCR alpha and beta chains. Each cDNA library was double barcoded, with a SMART-Mk sample barcode plus Illumina barcodes, to control for contamination. TruSeq adapter sequences along with Illumina sample barcodes were introduced in two successive PCR steps. The Illumina HiSeq platform was used with custom primers to sequence TCR alpha and beta cDNA libraries. Turning to the authors' computational methods: Unique molecular identifiers were extracted from raw reads with MiGEC, and CDR3 positions were determined with MiXCR. For each individual, recombination models were inferred using an EM algorithm with the repgenHMM and IGoR tools. Shared clonotypes were analyzed with the tcR package in R, and sharing was normalized by the product of cloneset sizes. Out-of-frame nonproductive sequences were analyzed to study raw recombination free of thymic and clonal selection effects. TCRdb reanalyzed the raw reads on its own, using fastp at Q25 for trimming and MiXCR for clone calling, and kept in-frame beta chains. Each entry merges the rows of one CDR3 protein and shows their most common DNA and genes. These V and J calls are TCRdb output, not the study's own analysis. This sample holds 1.5 million to 2 million distinct CDR3 sequences; around 33% were observed only once. Of the sample, under 0.35% falls within the top ten clones.

This sample stems from a study of identical twins listed by TCRdb under 2016. Some background on the complete study: To test whether fetal clonotypes persist, this study deep-sequenced TCR alpha and beta repertoires from monozygotic twins, from unrelated adults of various ages, and from cord blood. To rule out contamination, the twin experiments were replicated at different times with different library preparation protocols. Overall study results and their limits: Compared with coincidental sharing between unrelated individuals, out-of-frame TCR alpha sequences shared between twins had an excess of sequences with low generation probability. Because the same donors could not be followed over many years, the conclusions relied on cross-sectional statistical analysis. Zero-insertion analyses could be partly confounded by invariant T cells such as MAIT and iNKT, though diverse VJ usage argued against such confounding for most clonotypes. The excess sharing between twins in beta out-of-frame sequences was weaker because fewer shared sequences reduced the signal-to-noise ratio. Abundant cord blood beta clonotypes had fewer insertions, young adult naive repertoires showed a similar but weaker trend, and memory repertoires showed no such trend. In monozygotic twins, recombination models systematically underestimated out-of-frame TCR alpha sharing, but the models matched the sharing seen between unrelated individuals.

There are 17 amino acids in the CDR3, from cysteine to phenylalanine inclusive. Only the CDR3 region is kept as DNA, spanning 51 bases read in frame from base 1. Per the germline V gene, SGHTA is the CDR1 and FQGNSA is the CDR2. V sheds 1 base and J sheds 6 bases, leaving 16 bases between their ends. All donors were healthy Caucasians. Recombination connected TRBV7-2 to TRBJ1-6; 6 matching bases give a weak D call of TRBD1. This receptor was taken from a newborn girl in good health. Sequencing was done on a sample of cord blood. DNA sequence: TGTGCCAGCAGCTTAGGAGGAGACAGGTCCGCTAATTCACCCCTCCACTTT. Translated, this gives CASSLGGDRSANSPLHF. The CDR3, completed at both ends by the reference TRBV7-2 and TRBJ1-6 genes, gives the full variable domain GAGVSQSPSNKVTEKGKDVELRCDPISGHTALYWYRQSLGQGLEFLIYFQGNSAPDKSGLPSDRFSAERTGGSVSTLTIQRTQQEDSAVYLCASSLGGDRSANSPLHFGNGTRLTVT.